This TCR beta chain was captured by sequencing in a study of T-cell reconstitution after alpha-beta-depleted transplantation in children (dated by TCRdb to the mid-2010s). Turning to the overall study: T-cell immune reconstitution after TCRalphabeta/CD19-depleted allogeneic hematopoietic cell transplantation in children was quantitatively tracked in the study by means of TCR repertoire profiling.

Library creation used PCR. Sequencing used an Illumina HiSeq 2500. Molecular barcoding was employed in the preparation of TCR libraries, with unique molecular identifiers being used to normalize TCRbeta repertoire quantification. TCRdb handled the public reads itself, with Q25 trimming in fastp and clone calling in MiXCR, and kept productive beta chains. Records with the same CDR3 protein are collapsed into one entry carrying the most frequent genes and DNA. The sample table contains 90,000 to 95,000 distinct CDR3 sequences; only one count was recorded for 9% to 15% of them. The ten biggest clones cover more than 11% of the sample. Its CDR3 holds 14 amino acids, cysteine through phenylalanine. CDR3 DNA only is kept here, 42 bases in frame from base 1. The germline V gene gives CDR1 as SGHRS and CDR2 as YFSETQ. V is reduced by 7 bases and J by 5 bases, leaving a spacing of 17 bases between them. There are many counts of this clonotype. The target of this receptor is not known. It has no much larger one-base neighbor in the sample; base qualities were not kept.

The sequence came from a human donor who donated a stem cell graft to a child with inherited bone marrow failure. The sample in question was PBMCs from the stem cell graft donor, obtained from the stem cell graft. The rearranged segments are TRBV5-1 and TRBJ2-3; the D segment might be TRBD1 or TRBD2, since each matches 7 bases. CDR3 sequence: CASGRQGGGDTQYF. The DNA sequence is given as TGCGCCAGCGGAAGACAGGGAGGGGGAGATACGCAGTATTTT.